This T cell receptor beta chain was sequenced during a study of cytomegalovirus exposure and HLA in healthy donors. Study findings and constraints: Upon later analysis, HLA-associated TCR beta chains proved more clonally expanded than other, equally common chains. The investigators catalogued 164 TCR beta chains as cytomegalovirus-associated. Immune exposure was documented only through CMV serostatus. Follow-up analysis later connected one missense variant in DCLRE1C with trimming of TCR beta V- and J-genes.

Comment on this clone: The antigen is unknown.

60 Vbeta and 13 Jbeta primers were used in PCR. The data were produced by immunoSEQ multiplex PCR, yet TCRdb's version contains in-frame clones alone and is incomplete. The sample lists around 170,000 clones, around 79% occurring once. This receptor was taken from a woman aged 50 to 65 in good health and CMV-seronegative. The specimen sequenced was PBMCs.

CDR3 nucleotides: TGTGCCAGCAGTTACGGAGGGCTCCCGGGTCCTGAAGCTTTCTTT. Residues: CASSYGGLPGPEAFF. J is TRBJ1-1 and V is TRBV6-5; D remains unclear. V lost 2 bases and J 6 bases, leaving 16 bases between the germline ends. The CDR3 spans 15 residues. The germline CDR1 and CDR2 sequences are MNHEY and SVGAGI.